This TCR beta chain derives from a study of CD8 T cells in ankylosing spondylitis. Overall study findings and caveats: What appeared characteristic of ankylosing spondylitis blood was a TCR beta motif of seven to nine highly homologous variants. Some of these motif variants have turned up before, in reports on reactive arthritis synovial fluid and blood. Reported data indicate significant enrichment of disease-linked clones within matched ankylosing spondylitis synovial fluid.

As for this clonotype: The antigen remains unidentified.

TCRdb ran MiXCR on the 5' RACE reads and lists one entry per CDR3 protein. The sample carries about 280,000 distinct CDR3 sequences, 20% recorded once. The CDR3 runs 14 residues. Germline trimming cut 8 bases from V and 7 bases from J; bases unmatched to any gene: 11. The chain carries TRBV12-3 or TRBV12-4 and TRBJ1-3; 7 nucleotides agree with TRBD1. This TCR came from a male donor with ankylosing spondylitis or in good health (not recorded which). The sequenced material came from blood, either unsorted or a sorted T cell fraction (not recorded which). In DNA, the CDR3 is TGTGCCAGCCTACTGAGGACAGGCCTGAACACCATATATTTT. Encoded protein: CASLLRTGLNTIYF.